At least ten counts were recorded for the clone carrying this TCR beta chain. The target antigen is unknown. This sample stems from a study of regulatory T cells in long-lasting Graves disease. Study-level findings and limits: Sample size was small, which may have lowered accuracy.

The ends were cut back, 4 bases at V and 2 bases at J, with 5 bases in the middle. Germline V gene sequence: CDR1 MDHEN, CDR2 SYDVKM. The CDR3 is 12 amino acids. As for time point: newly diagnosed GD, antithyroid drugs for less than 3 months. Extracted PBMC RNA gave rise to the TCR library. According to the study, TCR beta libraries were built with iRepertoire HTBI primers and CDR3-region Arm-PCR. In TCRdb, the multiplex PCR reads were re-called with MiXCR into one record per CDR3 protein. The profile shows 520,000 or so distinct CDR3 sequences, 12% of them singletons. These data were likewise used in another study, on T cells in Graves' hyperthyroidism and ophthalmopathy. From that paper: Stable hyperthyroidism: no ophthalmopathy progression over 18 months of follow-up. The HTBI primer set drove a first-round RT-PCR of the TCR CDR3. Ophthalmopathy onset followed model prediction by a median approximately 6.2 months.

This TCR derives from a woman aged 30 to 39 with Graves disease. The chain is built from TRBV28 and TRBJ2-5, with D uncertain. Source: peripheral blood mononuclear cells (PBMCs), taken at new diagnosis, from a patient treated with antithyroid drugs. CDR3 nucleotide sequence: TGTGCCAGCAGTTGGGGACAAGAGACCCAGTACTTC. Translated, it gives CASSWGQETQYF.